A single TCR beta chain is shown here with its context. This receptor's antigen is unknown. Base quality data are lacking; no much larger clone is found one base away. The sample's time point, from its label and the paper: persistent/refractory GD, antithyroid drugs over 5 years with positive TRAb. For both TCR sequencing and RNA sequencing, RNA was extracted from PBMCs in TRIzol. Graves' disease was diagnosed according to American Thyroid Association guidelines. Patients for the study were recruited at an endocrinology department in Xi'an, China. Each patient gave about 10 milliliters of peripheral blood, collected in an EDTA anticoagulant tube. Ficoll Paque Plus density gradient separation was used to isolate PBMCs, and no further T cell sorting was done. RNA quality was checked with an Agilent 2100 Bioanalyzer and agarose gel, and concentration with a NanoDrop 2000. This sample was included in a study of regulatory T cells in long-lasting Graves disease (dated by TCRdb to the early 2020s). With regard to the full study: Persistent Graves' disease was defined as persistently positive TSH receptor autoantibodies together with antithyroid drug treatment for over 5 years. Peripheral blood TCR sequencing and RNA sequencing compared persistent Graves' disease patients with newly diagnosed Graves' disease patients. The study took place in China and was registered as a clinical trial. A total of around 35 samples underwent TCR sequencing, from some 13 patients with persistent Graves' disease and 20 or so patients with newly diagnosed Graves' disease. Antithyroid drugs had been taken for about 9.7 years on average by persistent Graves' disease patients in the clinical cohort.

Library construction relied on multiplex PCR. Sequencing was performed on an Illumina HiSeq 4000. To build TCR beta libraries, CDR3 regions were amplified by Arm-PCR using iRepertoire HTBI primers. Before sequencing, the PCR products went through gel purification. Regarding the original processing steps: Across samples, 62 TRBV and 13 to 15 TRBJ segments were identified and used for gene usage analysis of CDR3 amino acid clonotypes. Filtered high-quality paired reads were merged into contigs using COPE and FqMerger. BLAST was used to align contigs to IMGT TRBV, TRBD and TRBJ reference genes, and CDR3 was defined according to IMGT. Clonotypes above 0.1% frequency were classified as highly expanded clones. Repertoire diversity was measured by Shannon entropy, and V-J evenness by the Gini coefficient. Clonotypes shared by more than one individual were considered public. TCRdb cleaned the public reads at Q25 with fastp, built clones with MiXCR and kept in-frame beta chains. Rows are combined by CDR3 protein, so each entry shows the most common genes and DNA. The V and J calls were not made by the authors but by TCRdb's processing. The sample table lists 600,000 to 800,000 distinct CDR3 sequences, about 30% of them with a count of one. The ten top clones hold under 55% of the sample.

On the study overall, not on this receptor specifically: Lower TCR Shannon entropy and fewer highly expanded clones were observed in persistent Graves' disease patients than in newly diagnosed patients, which suggested clonal expansion. Persistent disease showed preferential use of TRBV28, TRBJ1-2 and TRBJ2-5, whereas newly diagnosed disease favored TRBV20-1 and TRBJ2-1. The small sample size was acknowledged by the authors as a limitation that may reduce accuracy. The study examined only peripheral blood because the primary lesion, thyroid tissue, could not be accessed. A larger number of public clonotypes was shared among persistent patients (more than 2,500) than among newly diagnosed patients (around 970). Only the TCR beta chain was sequenced and analyzed.

CDR1 and CDR2 (LGHDT, YNNKEL) derive from the germline V gene (reference sequence). The CDR3, from cysteine to phenylalanine, totals 15 residues. This entry keeps only the CDR3 DNA: 45 bases, framed from base 1. V sheds 5 bases and J sheds 2 bases, leaving 15 bases between their ends. Material: peripheral blood mononuclear cells (PBMCs), obtained when the disease was refractory, from a patient treated with antithyroid drugs. The chain employs TRBV3-1 and TRBJ1-2; TRBD1 is a weak D gene call, 5 bases matching. The TCR originated in a female donor with Graves disease. CDR3 sequence: CASSFFRTLNYGYTF. The nucleotide sequence reads as follows: TGTGCCAGCAGCTTTTTCAGGACACTCAACTATGGCTACACCTTC.